This TCR beta chain emerged from a study of blood T cells in healthy people across ages. Study conclusions and caveats: Long-lived donors exceeded aged donors in naive CD4+ cells and diversity.

A word on this clonotype: Its specificity is not known.

The second PCR ran 7 to 11 cycles with a sample-barcoded 5' primer and J-beta primers. TCRdb called the 5' RACE reads again in MiXCR, with one record for every CDR3 protein. The table lists hundreds of thousands of distinct CDR3 sequences, around 41% of them singletons, with around 32% in the top ten. Total RNA, at least 6 micrograms per sample, came from PBMCs. CDR3 length: 16 residues. Germline CDR1 LGHDT, CDR2 YNNKEL (reference sequence). Trimming shortened V by 4 bases and J by 4 bases, and 19 bases separated the two germline ends. The sample consisted of blood. This clonotype was obtained from a man older than 75 in good health. V gene TRBV3-1 combines with J gene TRBJ1-2, with D possibly matching TRBD1 (6 bases). The CDR3 nucleotides read TGTGCCAGCAGCCTGTATGGGGGCGGAAGGACCTATGGCTACACCTTC. It encodes CASSLYGGGRTYGYTF.